Following are 5 T cell receptor beta chains from one sample sequenced in a study of blood T cell repertoires in COVID-19. Assay used: immunoSEQ multiplex PCR; TCRdb lists only in-frame clones, some missing. This sample has 15,000 to 20,000 clones; 89% occur once, and the top ten carry approximately 5.2%. Sequenced sample: peripheral blood. Receptors were obtained from a human donor in a cohort sampled during active COVID-19.

The rearrangement links TRBV2 to TRBJ1-5; unclear D gene. Trimming shortened V by 4 bases and J by 5 bases, and 12 bases separated the two germline ends. The CDR3 loop spans 14 amino acids. Germline V gives CDR1 SNHLY, CDR2 FYNNEI. CDR3 residues: CASSGTGMDQPQHF. For the CDR3, the DNA is TGTGCCAGCAGTGGAACGGGGATGGATCAGCCCCAGCATTTT.

The CDR3 sequence is CASSGTSGYNEQFF. The CDR3 bases are TGCGCCAGCTCCGGGACTAGCGGATACAATGAGCAGTTCTTC. The chain combines TRBV4-1 with TRBJ2-1; 11 nucleotides line up with TRBD2. There are 14 residues in the CDR3. Germline assignment: CDR1 MGHRA and CDR2 YSYEKL. The ends lost 8 bases at V and 4 bases at J; junction bases unmatched: 4.

This clone was counted a single time. The chain recombines TRBV9 with TRBJ1-4; maybe TRBD1 (6 bases). Trimming removed 0 bases from V and 5 bases from J, with 17 bases in between. The CDR3 has 17 residues. The germline V gene encodes CDR1 SGDLS and CDR2 YYNGEE. CDR3 coding DNA: TGTGCCAGCAGCGTAGGGTCTGGGGGCAAGGGGAATGAAAAACTGTTTTTT. Translating it yields CASSVGSGGKGNEKLFF.

This sequence joins TRBV7-9 and TRBJ2-7; D may be TRBD1 (6 bases). Trimming removed 7 bases from V and 3 bases from J, with 13 bases in between. Germline CDR1 is SEHNR and CDR2 is FQNEAQ (reference sequence). The CDR3 has 13 residues. The chain's CDR3 is CASTNDRFYEQYF. The CDR3 coding sequence is TGTGCCAGCACCAATGACAGGTTCTACGAGCAGTACTTC.

This chain joins TRBV5-6 and TRBJ2-2, with no clear D. The germline V and J ends were trimmed by 0 bases and 3 bases, with 6 bases remaining between them. Per germline, CDR1 SGHDT and CDR2 YYEEEE. CDR3 length: 14 amino acids. The CDR3 DNA follows: TGTGCCAGCAGCTTGGAGCTACACACCGGGGAGCTGTTTTTT. Translating gives CASSLELHTGELFF.